Given below is one T cell receptor beta chain in context. Its antigen is currently unknown. The CDR3 consists of 16 residues. Germline V gene lookup returns CDR1 SNHLY and CDR2 FYNNEI. Trimming left V 0 bases short and J 7 bases short, with 18 bases between. TCRdb redid the calling of the 5' RACE reads with MiXCR, one entry per CDR3 protein. The repertoire includes roughly 1,500,000 distinct CDR3 sequences, about 32% of them detected once, and approximately 0.25% sits in the top ten. This sample was taken from a study of identical twins. General study points: Beta out-of-frame sequences displayed a weaker excess of sharing between twins. In drawing conclusions, the study used cross-sectional statistical analysis and did not follow the same donors.

The origin of this receptor is a newborn girl in good health. The chain uses TRBV2 and TRBJ2-5; possibly TRBD1 for D (5 bases). Material for sequencing was cord blood. The CDR3 DNA is TGTGCCAGCAGTGAAGCCCGGACATCTCCCGCCGGGACCCAGTACTTC. Its translation: CASSEARTSPAGTQYF.